This T cell receptor beta chain was sequenced for a study of T-cell reconstitution after alpha-beta-depleted transplantation in children. This sample's TCRbeta library carried unique molecular identifier barcodes. MiXCR, applied by TCRdb to the PCR reads, yields one record per CDR3 protein. The sample gives around 360,000 distinct CDR3 sequences, 10% to 13% of which show up once; around 2.4% is in the top ten. This clonotype has a handful of counts. The V end lost 8 bases, the J end lost 3 bases, and 13 bases lay between the germline ends. Germline V CDR1 and CDR2: MGHDK, SYGVNS. The CDR3 has 13 residues.

The source material was PBMCs from the stem cell graft donor, sampled from the stem cell graft. This receptor was identified in a human donor who donated a stem cell graft to a child with acute lymphoblastic leukemia. This chain joins TRBV25-1 and TRBJ1-1, with D maybe TRBD1 (5 bases). CDR3 sequence (DNA): TGTGCCAGCCAGGGACCCGGGGACACTGAAGCTTTCTTT. Translating gives CASQGPGDTEAFF.